This TCR beta chain was obtained from a study of cytomegalovirus exposure and HLA in healthy donors. Study background: Per a later analysis, the roughly 680 first-cohort and under 150 validation repertoires shared one platform.

Study-wide results and caveats: Cytomegalovirus status, reportedly, was diagnosed with high specificity and sensitivity by the classifier. According to the study, roughly 160 TCR beta chains were cytomegalovirus-associated.

Germline V gene lookup returns CDR1 GTSNPN and CDR2 SVGIG (reference sequence). V dropped 2 bases and J dropped 5; count of bases not matched to a gene: 6. This CDR3 is 13 amino acids long. TCRdb's table, derived via immunoSEQ multiplex PCR, lists solely in-frame clones and lacks some. There are some 340,000 clones in the sample; roughly 87% occur only once, and approximately 1% lies in the top ten. As to this clone: As yet, its antigen is unknown.

The chain employs TRBV30 and TRBJ2-7; 7 bases are shared with TRBD1. The sequence derives from a woman in her thirties in good health and CMV-seropositive. The specimen was PBMCs. The CDR3: CAWSLDRANEQYF. DNA for the CDR3: TGTGCCTGGAGTCTAGACAGGGCAAACGAGCAGTACTTC.